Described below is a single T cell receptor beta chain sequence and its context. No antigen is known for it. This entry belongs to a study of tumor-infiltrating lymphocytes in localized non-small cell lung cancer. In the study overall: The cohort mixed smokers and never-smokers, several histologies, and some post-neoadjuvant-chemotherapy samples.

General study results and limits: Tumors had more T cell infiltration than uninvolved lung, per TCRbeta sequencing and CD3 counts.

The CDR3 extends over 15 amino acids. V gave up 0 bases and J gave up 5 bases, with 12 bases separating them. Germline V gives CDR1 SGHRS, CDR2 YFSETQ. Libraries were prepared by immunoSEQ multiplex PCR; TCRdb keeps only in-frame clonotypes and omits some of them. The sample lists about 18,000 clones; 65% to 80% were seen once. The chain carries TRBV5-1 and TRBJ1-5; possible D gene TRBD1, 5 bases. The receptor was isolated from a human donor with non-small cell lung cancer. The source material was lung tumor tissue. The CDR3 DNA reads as TGCGCCAGCAGCTTGGACGGGACCACATATCAGCCCCAGCATTTT. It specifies CASSLDGTTYQPQHF.